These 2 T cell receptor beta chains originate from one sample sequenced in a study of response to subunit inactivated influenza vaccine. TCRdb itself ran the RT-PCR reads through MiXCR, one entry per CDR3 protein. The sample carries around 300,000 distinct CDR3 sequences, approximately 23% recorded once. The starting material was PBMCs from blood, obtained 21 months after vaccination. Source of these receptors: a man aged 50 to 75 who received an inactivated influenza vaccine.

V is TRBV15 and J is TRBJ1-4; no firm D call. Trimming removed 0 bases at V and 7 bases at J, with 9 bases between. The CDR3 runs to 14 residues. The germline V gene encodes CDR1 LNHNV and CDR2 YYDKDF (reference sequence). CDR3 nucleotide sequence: TGTGCCACCAGCAGAGATTGGGGTGTTGAAAAACTGTTTTTT. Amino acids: CATSRDWGVEKLFF.

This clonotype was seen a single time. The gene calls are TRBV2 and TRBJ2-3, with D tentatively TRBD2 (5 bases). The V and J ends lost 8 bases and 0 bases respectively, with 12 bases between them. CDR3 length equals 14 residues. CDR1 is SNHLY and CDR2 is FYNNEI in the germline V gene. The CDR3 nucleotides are TGTGCCAGCGGTGGTAGGACTAGCACAGATACGCAGTATTTT. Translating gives CASGGRTSTDTQYF.